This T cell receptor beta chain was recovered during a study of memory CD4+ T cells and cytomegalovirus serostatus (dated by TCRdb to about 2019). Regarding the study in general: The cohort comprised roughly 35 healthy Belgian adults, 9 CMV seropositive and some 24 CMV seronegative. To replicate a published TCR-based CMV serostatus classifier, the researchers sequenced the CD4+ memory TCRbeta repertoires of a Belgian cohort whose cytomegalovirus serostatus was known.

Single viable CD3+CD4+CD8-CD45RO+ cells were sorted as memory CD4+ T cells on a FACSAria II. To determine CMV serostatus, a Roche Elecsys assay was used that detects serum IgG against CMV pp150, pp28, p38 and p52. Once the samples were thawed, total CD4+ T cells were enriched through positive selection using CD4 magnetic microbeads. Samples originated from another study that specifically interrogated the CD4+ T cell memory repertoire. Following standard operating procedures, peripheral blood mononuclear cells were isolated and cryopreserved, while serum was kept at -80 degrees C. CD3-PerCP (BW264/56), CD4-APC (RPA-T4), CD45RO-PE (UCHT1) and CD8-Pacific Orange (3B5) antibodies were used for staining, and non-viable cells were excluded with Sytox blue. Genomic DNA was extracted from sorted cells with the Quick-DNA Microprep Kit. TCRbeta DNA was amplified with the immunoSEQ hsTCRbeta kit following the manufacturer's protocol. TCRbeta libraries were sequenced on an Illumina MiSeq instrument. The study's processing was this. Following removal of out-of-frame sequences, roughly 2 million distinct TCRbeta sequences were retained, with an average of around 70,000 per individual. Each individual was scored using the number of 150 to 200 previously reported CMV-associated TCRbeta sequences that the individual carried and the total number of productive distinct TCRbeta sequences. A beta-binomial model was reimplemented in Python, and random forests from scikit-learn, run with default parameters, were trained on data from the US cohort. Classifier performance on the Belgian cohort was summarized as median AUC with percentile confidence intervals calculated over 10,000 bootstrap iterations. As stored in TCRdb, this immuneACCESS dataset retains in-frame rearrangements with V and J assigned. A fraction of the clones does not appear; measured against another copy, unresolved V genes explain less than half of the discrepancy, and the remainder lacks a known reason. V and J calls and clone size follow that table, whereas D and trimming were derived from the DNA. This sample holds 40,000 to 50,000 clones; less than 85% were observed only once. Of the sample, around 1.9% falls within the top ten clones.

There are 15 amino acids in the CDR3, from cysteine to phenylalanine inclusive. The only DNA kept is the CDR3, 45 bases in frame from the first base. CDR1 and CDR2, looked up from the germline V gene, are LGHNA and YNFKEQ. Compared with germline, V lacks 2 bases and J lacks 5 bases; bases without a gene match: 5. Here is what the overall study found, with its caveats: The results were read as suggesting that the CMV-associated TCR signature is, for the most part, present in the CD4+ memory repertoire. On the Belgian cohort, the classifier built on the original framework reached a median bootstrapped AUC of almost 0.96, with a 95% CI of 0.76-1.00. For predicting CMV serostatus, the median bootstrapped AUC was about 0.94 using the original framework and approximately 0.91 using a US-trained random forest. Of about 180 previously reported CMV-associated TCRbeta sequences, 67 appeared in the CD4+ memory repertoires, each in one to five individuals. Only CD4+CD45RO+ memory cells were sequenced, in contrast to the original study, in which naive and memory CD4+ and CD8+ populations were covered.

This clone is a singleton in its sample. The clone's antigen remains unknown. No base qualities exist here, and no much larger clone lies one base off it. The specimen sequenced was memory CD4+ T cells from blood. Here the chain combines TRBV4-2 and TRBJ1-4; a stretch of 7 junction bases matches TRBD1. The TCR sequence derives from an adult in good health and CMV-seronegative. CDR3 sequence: CASSQRQGENEKLFF. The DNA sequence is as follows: TGTGCCAGCAGCCAACGACAGGGTGAGAATGAAAAACTGTTTTTT.